Listed below are T cell receptor beta chains from one sample, sequenced in a study of vaccination effects on CD4 cells after COVID-19. These receptors are not linked to any known antigen. Sequencing used immunoSEQ multiplex PCR; TCRdb keeps in-frame clones, though not all of them. The data show about 45,000 clones, roughly 72% seen once. Sequenced here: CD4+ T cells from PBMCs cultured without peptide, sampled after COVID-19 vaccination. These receptors originate from a human donor who received a COVID-19 vaccine. CDR3s leave out the opening cysteine and the closing phenylalanine or tryptophan. Each record gives: CDR3 length, V gene, D gene, J gene, CDR3 protein. The D gene is left open where the match is weak.

CDR3 length: 10
V gene: TRBV3-1/TRBV3-2
D gene: TRBD1
J gene: TRBJ1-6
CDR3 protein: ASRDSNSPLH

CDR3 length: 12
V gene: TRBV2
D gene: NA
J gene: TRBJ2-7
CDR3 protein: ASSEWHQHYEQY

CDR3 length: 11
V gene: TRBV30
D gene: TRBD1
J gene: TRBJ1-5
CDR3 protein: AWTGQGNQPQH

CDR3 length: 13
V gene: TRBV6-5
D gene: TRBD1
J gene: TRBJ1-3
CDR3 protein: ASSPDYRGVTTIY

CDR3 length: 10
V gene: TRBV9
D gene: NA
J gene: TRBJ2-5
CDR3 protein: ASSVGAETQY

CDR3 length: 12
V gene: TRBV18
D gene: TRBD1
J gene: TRBJ1-2
CDR3 protein: ASTTGISVYGYT

CDR3 length: 12
V gene: TRBV7-2
D gene: NA
J gene: TRBJ2-3
CDR3 protein: ASSYTRGTDTQY

CDR3 length: 11
V gene: TRBV28
D gene: NA
J gene: TRBJ1-1
CDR3 protein: ASSFSLNTEAF

CDR3 length: 11
V gene: TRBV12-3/TRBV12-4
D gene: NA
J gene: TRBJ1-2
CDR3 protein: ASSSQGNYGYT

CDR3 length: 13
V gene: TRBV6-5
D gene: TRBD1
J gene: TRBJ1-2
CDR3 protein: ASSPRQGTNYGYT

CDR3 length: 12
V gene: TRBV5-1
D gene: TRBD2
J gene: TRBJ2-3
CDR3 protein: ASTPGLDTDTQY

CDR3 length: 14
V gene: TRBV7-8
D gene: NA
J gene: TRBJ2-7
CDR3 protein: ASSLVGGPSSYEQY

CDR3 length: 16
V gene: TRBV11-2
D gene: TRBD2
J gene: TRBJ2-1
CDR3 protein: ASSLGMGSGSSYNEQF

CDR3 length: 14
V gene: TRBV5-1
D gene: TRBD1
J gene: TRBJ1-1
CDR3 protein: ASSFGTGESSTEAF

CDR3 length: 12
V gene: TRBV29-1
D gene: NA
J gene: TRBJ1-1
CDR3 protein: SVDGNLGVTEAF

CDR3 length: 12
V gene: TRBV10-3
D gene: TRBD2
J gene: TRBJ2-7
CDR3 protein: AVHSGTSSYEQY

CDR3 length: 11
V gene: TRBV19
D gene: NA
J gene: TRBJ2-7
CDR3 protein: ASSIGSSYEQY

CDR3 length: 9
V gene: TRBV9
D gene: NA
J gene: TRBJ2-3
CDR3 protein: ASSVIDTQY